This is a list of T cell receptor beta chains from one sample in a study of OX40 agonist ivuxolimab in advanced cancers. The protocol was immunoSEQ multiplex PCR, while the TCRdb copy is restricted to in-frame clones and leaves out a portion. The repertoire holds about 77,000 clones, with more than 65% as singletons. This sample comprised CD4+ or CD8+ T cells sorted from blood, obtained in a trial of the OX40 agonist ivuxolimab. The receptors stem from an adult with an advanced solid tumor such as melanoma, head and neck, liver or kidney cancer. CDR3s include the opening cysteine and the closing phenylalanine or tryptophan. D genes are given only for firm matches. The size entry is marked missing in some rows and otherwise reads once, few, many or a size class.

>TRBV21-1|-|-|TRBJ2-2
CASSPKVGRAGELFF
TGTGCCAGCAGCCCCAAGGTAGGGCGGGCCGGGGAGCTGTTTTTT
>TRBV4-1|-|once|TRBJ2-5
CASSLVLKETQYF
TGCGCCAGCAGCCTTGTCCTCAAAGAGACCCAGTACTTC
>TRBV7-3|TRBD1|-|TRBJ1-4
CASSLVGTVDEKLFF
TGTGCCAGCAGCTTAGTTGGGACAGTGGATGAAAAACTGTTTTTT
>TRBV7-7|TRBD2|-|TRBJ2-5
CASSLEGGVTFQETQYF
TGTGCTAGCAGCTTAGAGGGAGGGGTCACCTTCCAAGAGACCCAGTACTTC
>TRBV27|-|-|TRBJ2-1
CASSETGYSYNEQFF
TGTGCCAGCTCTGAGACAGGTTATTCCTACAATGAGCAGTTCTTC
>TRBV27|TRBD2|once|TRBJ2-7
CASRPTSASYEQYF
TGTGCCAGCAGACCTACTAGCGCCTCCTACGAGCAGTACTTC
>TRBV7-3|-|-|TRBJ1-1
CASSLRSGDTEAFF
TGTGCCAGCAGCTTAAGGTCGGGGGACACTGAAGCTTTCTTT
>TRBV28|-|-|TRBJ1-6
CASSLPGVYNSPLHF
TGTGCCAGCAGTTTGCCAGGGGTCTATAATTCACCCCTCCACTTT
>TRBV6-1|TRBD1|-|TRBJ1-5
CASSERPRGYQPQHF
TGTGCCAGCAGTGAACGTCCCAGGGGGTATCAGCCCCAGCATTTT
>TRBV19|-|few|TRBJ1-6
CASRRGRDNSPLHF
TGTGCCAGTAGGAGAGGACGGGATAATTCACCCCTCCACTTT
>TRBV7-9|TRBD1|few|TRBJ2-7
CASSTRQGNYEQYF
TGTGCCAGCAGCACACGACAGGGAAACTACGAGCAGTACTTC
>TRBV6-6|-|-|TRBJ1-4
CASSSDGFNEKLFF
TGTGCCAGCAGTTCGGACGGGTTTAATGAAAAACTGTTTTTT
>TRBV18|-|-|TRBJ2-7
CASSPKESRLSSYEQYF
TGTGCCAGCTCACCCAAGGAGAGCAGGTTATCCTCCTACGAGCAGTACTTC
>TRBV7-2|-|-|TRBJ1-5
CASSLGRSGNQPQHF
TGTGCCAGCAGCTTAGGCAGGTCGGGCAATCAGCCCCAGCATTTT
>TRBV7-2|-|-|TRBJ2-7
CASSYQGRGPYEQYF
TGTGCCAGCAGCTACCAGGGTAGGGGTCCCTACGAGCAGTACTTC
>TRBV9|-|-|TRBJ1-1
CASSVNPGLNTEAFF
TGTGCCAGCAGCGTAAACCCCGGGCTGAACACTGAAGCTTTCTTT
>TRBV6-6|TRBD2|-|TRBJ2-7
CASSYRLAGSYEQYF
TGTGCCAGCAGTTACAGGCTAGCGGGATCCTACGAGCAGTACTTC
>TRBV7-3|-|-|TRBJ1-1
CASSLGGLNTEAFF
TGTGCCAGCAGCTTAGGGGGGCTGAACACTGAAGCTTTCTTT
>TRBV18|-|-|TRBJ1-1
CASSPRQGYTEAFF
TGTGCCAGCTCACCACGTCAGGGTTACACTGAAGCTTTCTTT
>TRBV4-1|TRBD1|-|TRBJ2-7
CASSQDDRGYSEQYF
TGCGCCAGCAGCCAAGATGACAGGGGGTATTCGGAGCAGTACTTC
>TRBV4-1|TRBD2|-|TRBJ2-1
CASSQLGTSGINEQFF
TGCGCCAGCAGCCAACTAGGGACTAGCGGGATTAATGAGCAGTTCTTC
>TRBV14|-|-|TRBJ1-2
CASSQGGEINYGYTF
TGTGCCAGCAGCCAAGGCGGCGAGATCAACTATGGCTACACCTTC
>TRBV7-3|-|-|TRBJ1-1
CASSSKLDTEAFF
TGTGCCAGCAGCTCCAAATTAGACACTGAAGCTTTCTTT
>TRBV2|TRBD2|-|TRBJ2-5
CASSGGSETQYF
TGTGCCAGCAGCGGGGGGTCAGAGACCCAGTACTTC
>TRBV7-2|TRBD1|few|TRBJ1-5
CASSSGQGQGPQHF
TGTGCCAGCAGCAGTGGACAGGGCCAGGGGCCCCAGCATTTT
>TRBV29-1|TRBD1|-|TRBJ1-5
CSAAGTGKNQPQHF
TGCAGCGCCGCCGGGACAGGGAAAAATCAGCCCCAGCATTTT
>TRBV19|-|once|TRBJ1-4
CASSIPDKGSNEKLFF
TGTGCCAGTAGTATCCCTGACAAGGGGTCTAATGAAAAACTGTTTTTT
>TRBV6-5|TRBD1|-|TRBJ2-7
CASSLDRTGDEQYF
TGTGCCAGCAGTCTGGACAGGACTGGAGACGAGCAGTACTTC
>TRBV5-1|TRBD1|-|TRBJ2-1
CASSPTGGVGNEQFF
TGCGCCAGCAGCCCGACAGGGGGAGTGGGCAATGAGCAGTTCTTC
>TRBV9|TRBD2|once|TRBJ2-5
CASSGTSGGQETQYF
TGTGCCAGCAGCGGGACTAGCGGGGGCCAAGAGACCCAGTACTTC
>TRBV18|-|-|TRBJ1-5
CASSPSGANQPQHF
TGTGCCAGCTCACCTTCCGGGGCCAATCAGCCCCAGCATTTT
>TRBV2|TRBD2|-|TRBJ2-7
CASRPLGGSSYEQYF
TGTGCCAGCAGGCCCCTCGGCGGGAGCTCCTACGAGCAGTACTTC
>TRBV2|TRBD2|-|TRBJ2-7
CASSKPGLAGHYEQYF
TGTGCCAGCAGCAAACCGGGACTAGCGGGGCACTACGAGCAGTACTTC
>TRBV11-3|-|once|TRBJ1-6
CASSSGRGNSPLHF
TGTGCCAGCAGCTCAGGACGGGGTAATTCACCCCTCCACTTT
>TRBV29-1|TRBD1|-|TRBJ1-1
CSVSWTGNTEAFF
TGCAGCGTTTCCTGGACAGGGAACACTGAAGCTTTCTTT
>TRBV19|-|-|TRBJ2-2
CASSKDSPALTGELFF
TGTGCCAGTAGCAAAGACTCTCCAGCACTCACCGGGGAGCTGTTTTTT
>TRBV29-1|-|-|TRBJ1-2
CSAGFTNYGYTF
TGCAGCGCCGGTTTCACTAACTATGGCTACACCTTC
>TRBV27|-|-|TRBJ2-3
CASTKGTSTDTQYF
TGTGCCAGCACAAAGGGGACTAGCACAGATACGCAGTATTTT
>TRBV7-9|-|-|TRBJ1-6
CASSPDGGDLRTLHF
TGTGCCAGCAGCCCCGATGGGGGGGACCTCAGGACCCTCCACTTT
>TRBV27|TRBD1|-|TRBJ1-3
CASSPRGREGYSGNTIYF
TGTGCCAGCAGTCCCAGGGGGCGTGAGGGGTACTCTGGAAACACCATATATTTT
>TRBV9|-|-|TRBJ2-1
CASSVKGLPVMDEQFF
TGTGCCAGCAGCGTTAAAGGTCTACCCGTTATGGATGAGCAGTTCTTC
>TRBV6-5|-|-|TRBJ1-1
CASSLLGRSTEAFF
TGTGCCAGCAGTTTACTGGGGCGAAGTACTGAAGCTTTCTTT
>TRBV9|-|-|TRBJ2-2
CASSDPRGAGELFF
TGTGCCAGCAGCGACCCTAGGGGGGCCGGGGAGCTGTTTTTT
>TRBV18|-|-|TRBJ1-5
CASSPEAEGSPQHF
TGTGCCAGCTCACCCGAGGCAGAAGGATCGCCCCAGCATTTT
>TRBV5-6|-|-|TRBJ1-2
CASSLVALNYGYTF
TGTGCCAGCAGCTTGGTTGCGCTAAACTATGGCTACACCTTC
>TRBV9|-|-|TRBJ2-3
CASSVALEGGTVTDTQYF
TGTGCCAGCAGCGTAGCTTTGGAGGGGGGGACCGTCACAGATACGCAGTATTTT
>TRBV14|-|-|TRBJ2-5
CASSLHTGKSGETQYF
TGTGCCAGCAGCCTTCATACAGGGAAGTCAGGAGAGACCCAGTACTTC
>TRBV7-9|TRBD2|-|TRBJ2-5
CASSSGTSNQETQYF
TGTGCCAGCAGCTCCGGGACTAGCAACCAAGAGACCCAGTACTTC
>TRBV4-2|TRBD1|-|TRBJ1-1
CASSSTGGVNTEAFF
TGTGCCAGCAGCTCGACAGGGGGCGTGAACACTGAAGCTTTCTTT
>TRBV2|-|few|TRBJ1-3
CASSSQGAGNTIYF
TGTGCCAGCAGTTCTCAGGGAGCTGGAAACACCATATATTTT